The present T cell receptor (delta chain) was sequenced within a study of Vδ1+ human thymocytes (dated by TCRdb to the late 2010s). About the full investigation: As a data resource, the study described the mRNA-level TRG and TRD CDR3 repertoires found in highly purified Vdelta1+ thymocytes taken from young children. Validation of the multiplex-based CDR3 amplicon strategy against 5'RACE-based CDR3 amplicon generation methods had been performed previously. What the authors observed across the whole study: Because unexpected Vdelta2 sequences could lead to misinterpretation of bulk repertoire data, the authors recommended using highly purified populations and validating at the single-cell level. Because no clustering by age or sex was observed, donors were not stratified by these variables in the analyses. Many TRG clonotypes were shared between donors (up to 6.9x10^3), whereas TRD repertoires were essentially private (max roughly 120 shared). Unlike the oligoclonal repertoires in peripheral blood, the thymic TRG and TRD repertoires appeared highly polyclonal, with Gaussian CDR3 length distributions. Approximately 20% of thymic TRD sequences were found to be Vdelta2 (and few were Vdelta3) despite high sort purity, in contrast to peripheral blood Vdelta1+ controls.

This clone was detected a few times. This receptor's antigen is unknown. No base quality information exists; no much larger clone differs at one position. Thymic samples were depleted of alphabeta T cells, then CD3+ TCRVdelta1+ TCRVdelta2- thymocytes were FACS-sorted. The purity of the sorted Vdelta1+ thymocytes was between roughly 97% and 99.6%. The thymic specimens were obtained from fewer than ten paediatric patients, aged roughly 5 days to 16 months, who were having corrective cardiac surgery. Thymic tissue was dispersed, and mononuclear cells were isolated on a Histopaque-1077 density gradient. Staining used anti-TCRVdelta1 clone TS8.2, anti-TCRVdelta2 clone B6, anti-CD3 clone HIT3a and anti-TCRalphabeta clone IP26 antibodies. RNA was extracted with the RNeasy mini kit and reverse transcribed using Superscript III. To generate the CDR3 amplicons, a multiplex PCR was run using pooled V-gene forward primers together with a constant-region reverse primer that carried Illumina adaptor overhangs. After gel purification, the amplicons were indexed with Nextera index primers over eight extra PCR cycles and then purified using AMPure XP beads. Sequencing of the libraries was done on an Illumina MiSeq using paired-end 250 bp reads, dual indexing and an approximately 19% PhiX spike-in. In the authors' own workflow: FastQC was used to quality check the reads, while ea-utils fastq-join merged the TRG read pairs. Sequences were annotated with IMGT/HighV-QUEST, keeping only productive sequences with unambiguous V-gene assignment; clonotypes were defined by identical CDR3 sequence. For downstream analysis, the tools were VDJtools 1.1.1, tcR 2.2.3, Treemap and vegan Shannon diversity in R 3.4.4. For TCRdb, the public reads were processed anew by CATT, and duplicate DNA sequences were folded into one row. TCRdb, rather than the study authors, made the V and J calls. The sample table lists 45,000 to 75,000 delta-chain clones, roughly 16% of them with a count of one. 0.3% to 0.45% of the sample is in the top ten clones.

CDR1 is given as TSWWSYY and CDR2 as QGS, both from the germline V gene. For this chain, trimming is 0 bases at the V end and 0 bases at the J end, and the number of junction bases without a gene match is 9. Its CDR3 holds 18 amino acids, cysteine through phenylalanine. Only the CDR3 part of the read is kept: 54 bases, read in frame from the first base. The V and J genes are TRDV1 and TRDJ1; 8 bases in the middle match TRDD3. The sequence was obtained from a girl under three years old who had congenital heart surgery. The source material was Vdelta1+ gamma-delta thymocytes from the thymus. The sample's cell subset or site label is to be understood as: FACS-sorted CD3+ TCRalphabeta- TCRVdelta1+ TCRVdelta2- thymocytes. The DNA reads TGTGCTCTTGGGGAACTAACCCTACTGGGGGCCGACACCGATAAACTCATCTTT. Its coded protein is CALGELTLLGADTDKLIF.